Listed here is a single T cell receptor beta chain. Its antigen is not known. The sample originates from a study of cytomegalovirus exposure and HLA in healthy donors. As for the study in general: A later analysis reported the same platform for the 90 to 150 validation repertoires and the roughly 670 first-cohort repertoires.

Method: immunoSEQ multiplex PCR; TCRdb's copy keeps in-frame clones and lacks some. Counted here are 70,000 to 95,000 clones, 90% to 95% occurring once; the ten biggest clones make up around 3.5%. Overall study findings and caveats: Among TCR beta chains, those listed as cytomegalovirus-associated numbered some 160.

This sequence was found in a woman under 40 in good health and CMV-seronegative. Sequencing was done on a sample of PBMCs.

CDR3 in DNA: TGTGCCAGCTCACCACAGGCCCCGGGAGGGAGTGAAGCTTTCTTT. Translated: CASSPQAPGGSEAFF. The chain couples TRBV18 to TRBJ1-1; D gene ambiguous. Germline-derived CDR1 and CDR2 are KGHSH and LQKENI. There are 15 residues in the CDR3. Trimming took 1 base from V and 7 from J, leaving 16 bases between them.